The rows below give T cell receptor beta chains drawn from one sample of a study of blood T cell repertoires in COVID-19. Assay: immunoSEQ multiplex PCR; the TCRdb copy retains only in-frame clones and omits some. This sample carries approximately 71,000 clones, around 80% of them seen once, and the ten largest clones take approximately 25%. The sequenced sample was peripheral blood. The receptors originated from a man aged 55 to 70 with active or convalescent COVID-19. CDR3s include the opening cysteine and the closing phenylalanine or tryptophan. The order of the fields is J gene, V gene, clone size, CDR3 length, D gene, CDR3 protein, CDR3 DNA. A D gene is named only where the DNA matches it firmly. A clone size is listed for some rows: how often the clone was seen (once, few, many), or a class if it is expanded.

>TRBJ2-7|TRBV6-5|once|14|NA
CASSPTVGVLEQYF
TGTGCCAGCAGTCCCACCGTAGGAGTTTTAGAGCAGTACTTC
>TRBJ2-1|TRBV5-1|NA|14|NA
CASSLPGSYNEQFF
TGCGCCAGCAGCTTGCCGGGGAGTTACAATGAGCAGTTCTTC
>TRBJ1-5|TRBV4-1|NA|15|NA
CASSQEFNGEGPQHF
TGCGCCAGCAGCCAAGAGTTTAACGGCGAGGGGCCCCAGCATTTT
>TRBJ2-5|TRBV4-2|NA|15|NA
CASSLEMASQETQYF
TGTGCCAGCAGCCTAGAGATGGCCAGCCAAGAGACCCAGTACTTC
>TRBJ2-7|TRBV6-6|NA|13|TRBD2
CASSQRGNYEQYF
TGTGCTAGCAGTCAGCGGGGGAACTACGAGCAGTACTTC
>TRBJ1-1|TRBV7-2|NA|16|NA
CASSLSGPGAGTEAFF
TGTGCCAGCAGCCTCTCCGGCCCAGGGGCGGGCACTGAAGCTTTCTTT
>TRBJ2-7|TRBV7-2|NA|14|NA
CASSLNYRDHEQYF
TGTGCCAGCAGCTTAAACTACAGGGACCACGAGCAGTACTTC
>TRBJ2-7|TRBV11-2|NA|12|TRBD2
CAARGDSYEQYF
TGTGCCGCTCGGGGGGACTCCTACGAGCAGTACTTC
>TRBJ2-7|TRBV2|NA|17|TRBD1
CASSGNPRQGDSYEQYF
TGTGCCAGCAGTGGAAATCCTCGACAGGGGGACTCCTACGAGCAGTACTTC
>TRBJ1-2|TRBV18|NA|12|NA
CASSREFYGYTF
TGTGCCAGCTCACGGGAGTTTTATGGCTACACCTTC
>TRBJ2-1|TRBV3-1/TRBV3-2|once|15|TRBD2
CASSPTSGALWEQFF
TGTGCCAGCAGTCCGACTAGCGGGGCCCTCTGGGAGCAGTTCTTC
>TRBJ1-4|TRBV19|few|16|TRBD1
CASSTRGTGTNEKLFF
TGTGCCAGTAGTACGCGCGGGACAGGGACTAATGAAAAACTGTTTTTT
>TRBJ1-2|TRBV19|NA|14|NA
CASNLRGVNYGYTF
TGTGCCAGTAACCTAAGGGGTGTGAACTATGGCTACACCTTC
>TRBJ2-1|TRBV5-1|NA|16|TRBD2
CASSLVTGGPYNEQFF
TGCGCCAGCAGCTTGGTGACGGGGGGACCCTACAATGAGCAGTTCTTC
>TRBJ1-2|TRBV5-6|medium-sized|13|TRBD1
CASSQGTAYGYTF
TGTGCCAGCAGCCAGGGGACAGCTTATGGCTACACCTTC
>TRBJ1-4|TRBV3-1/TRBV3-2|NA|15|NA
CASSPNRDSGEKLFF
TGTGCCAGCAGCCCCAACAGGGATTCTGGAGAAAAACTGTTTTTT
>TRBJ1-5|TRBV2|once|14|TRBD1
CASSDTGGNQPQHF
TGTGCCAGCAGTGACACAGGGGGAAATCAGCCCCAGCATTTT
>TRBJ1-5|TRBV15|NA|19|NA
CATSGVWGRAKDSNQPQHF
TGTGCCACCAGCGGAGTCTGGGGCAGGGCTAAGGATAGCAATCAGCCCCAGCATTTT